The clone carrying this T cell receptor (beta chain) was seen a handful of times. Data came from immunoSEQ multiplex PCR; TCRdb stores just in-frame clones and leaves some out. This sample has approximately 46,000 clones; about 93% occur once, and the top ten carry around 0.37%. The data were obtained in a study of T cell changes during pregnancy in multiple sclerosis. From germline, CDR1 is SGHRS and CDR2 YFSETQ. The CDR3 length is 13 residues. V was clipped by 0 bases and J by 6 bases, with 9 bases between them. The receptor was derived from a female donor with multiple sclerosis, enrolled in a pregnancy study. The input for sequencing was CD4+ T cells from peripheral blood mononuclear cells, taken after pregnancy. V is TRBV5-1 and J is TRBJ1-1, with a possible D match to TRBD1 (5 bases). CDR3 DNA: TGCGCCAGCAGCTTGGTAGAGACAGCTGAAGCTTTCTTT. Translated, it gives CASSLVETAEAFF.